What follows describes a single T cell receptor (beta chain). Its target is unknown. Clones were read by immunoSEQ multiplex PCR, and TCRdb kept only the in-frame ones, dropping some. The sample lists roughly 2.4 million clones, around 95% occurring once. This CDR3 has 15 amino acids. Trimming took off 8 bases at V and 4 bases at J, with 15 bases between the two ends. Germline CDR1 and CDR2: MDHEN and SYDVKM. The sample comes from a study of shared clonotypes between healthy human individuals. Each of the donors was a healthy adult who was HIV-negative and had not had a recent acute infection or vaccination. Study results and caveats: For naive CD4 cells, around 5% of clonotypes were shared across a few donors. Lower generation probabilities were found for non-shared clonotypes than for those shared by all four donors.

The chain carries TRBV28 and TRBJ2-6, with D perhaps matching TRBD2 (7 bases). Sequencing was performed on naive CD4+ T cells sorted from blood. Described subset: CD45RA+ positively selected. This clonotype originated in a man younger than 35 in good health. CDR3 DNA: TGTGCCAGCTCCCTGGGGGGGCGAGGGGCCAACGTCCTGACTTTC. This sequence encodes CASSLGGRGANVLTF.